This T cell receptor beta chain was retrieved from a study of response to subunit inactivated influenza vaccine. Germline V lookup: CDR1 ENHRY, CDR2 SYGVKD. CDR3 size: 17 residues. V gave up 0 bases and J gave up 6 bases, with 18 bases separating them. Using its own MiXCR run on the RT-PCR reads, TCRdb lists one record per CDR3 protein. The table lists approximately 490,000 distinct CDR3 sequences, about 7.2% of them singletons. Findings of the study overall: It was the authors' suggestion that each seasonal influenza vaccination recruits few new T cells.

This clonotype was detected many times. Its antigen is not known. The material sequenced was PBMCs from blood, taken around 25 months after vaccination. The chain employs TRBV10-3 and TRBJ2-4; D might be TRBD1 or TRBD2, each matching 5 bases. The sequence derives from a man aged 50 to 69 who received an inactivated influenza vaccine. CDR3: CAISESFEASGRNIQYF. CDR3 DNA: TGTGCCATCAGTGAGTCGTTCGAAGCTTCGGGGCGAAACATTCAGTACTTC.